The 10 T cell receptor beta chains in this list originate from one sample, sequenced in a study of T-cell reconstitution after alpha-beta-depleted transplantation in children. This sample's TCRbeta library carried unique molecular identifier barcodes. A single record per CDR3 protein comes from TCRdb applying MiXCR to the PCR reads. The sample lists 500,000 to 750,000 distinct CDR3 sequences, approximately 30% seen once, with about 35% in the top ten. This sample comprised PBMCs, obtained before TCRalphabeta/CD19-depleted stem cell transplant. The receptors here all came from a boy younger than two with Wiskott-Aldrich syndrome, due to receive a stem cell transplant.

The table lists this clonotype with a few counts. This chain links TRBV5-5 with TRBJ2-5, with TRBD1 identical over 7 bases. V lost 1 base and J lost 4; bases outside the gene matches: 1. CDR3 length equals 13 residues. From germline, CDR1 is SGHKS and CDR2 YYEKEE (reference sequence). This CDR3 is CASSLQGVETQYF. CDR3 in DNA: TGTGCCAGCAGCTTGCAGGGGGTAGAGACCCAGTACTTC.

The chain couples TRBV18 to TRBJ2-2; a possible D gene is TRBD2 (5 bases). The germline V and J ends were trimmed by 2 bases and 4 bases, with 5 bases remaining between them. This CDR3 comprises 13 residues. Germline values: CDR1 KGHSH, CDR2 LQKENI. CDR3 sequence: CASSPAGTGELFF. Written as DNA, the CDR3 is TGTGCCAGCTCACCAGCGGGCACCGGGGAGCTGTTTTTT.

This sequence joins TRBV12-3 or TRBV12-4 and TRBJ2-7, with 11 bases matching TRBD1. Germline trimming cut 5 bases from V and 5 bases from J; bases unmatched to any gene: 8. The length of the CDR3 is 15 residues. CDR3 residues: CASSHFRDRGNEQYF. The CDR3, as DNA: TGTGCCAGCAGTCATTTTCGGGACAGGGGGAACGAGCAGTACTTC.

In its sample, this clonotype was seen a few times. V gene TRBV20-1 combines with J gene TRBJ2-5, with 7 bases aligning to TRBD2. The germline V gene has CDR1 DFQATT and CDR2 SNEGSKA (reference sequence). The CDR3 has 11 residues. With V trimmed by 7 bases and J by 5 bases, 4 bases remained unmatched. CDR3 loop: CSVRAGETQYF. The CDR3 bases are TGCAGTGTTCGAGCGGGGGAGACCCAGTACTTC.

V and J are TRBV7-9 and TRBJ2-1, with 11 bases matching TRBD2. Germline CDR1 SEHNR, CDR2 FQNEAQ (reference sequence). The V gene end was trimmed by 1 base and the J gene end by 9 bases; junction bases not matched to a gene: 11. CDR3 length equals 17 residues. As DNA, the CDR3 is TGTGCCAGCAGCTTAGTCGGGCTAGCGGGAGGATCGGGTGAGCAGTTCTTC. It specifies CASSLVGLAGGSGEQFF.

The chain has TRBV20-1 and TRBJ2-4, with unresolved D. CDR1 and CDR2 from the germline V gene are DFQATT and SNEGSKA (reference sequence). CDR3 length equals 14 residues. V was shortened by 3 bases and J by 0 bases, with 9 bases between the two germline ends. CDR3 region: CSARMVLAKNIQYF. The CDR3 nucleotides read TGCAGTGCTAGGATGGTGCTAGCCAAAAACATTCAGTACTTC.

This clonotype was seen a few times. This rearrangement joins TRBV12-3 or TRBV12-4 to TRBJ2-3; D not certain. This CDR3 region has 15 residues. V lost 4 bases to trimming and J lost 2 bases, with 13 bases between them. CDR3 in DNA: TGTGCCAGCAGTTCGCAGGCGGCCCTCACAGATACGCAGTATTTT. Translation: CASSSQAALTDTQYF.

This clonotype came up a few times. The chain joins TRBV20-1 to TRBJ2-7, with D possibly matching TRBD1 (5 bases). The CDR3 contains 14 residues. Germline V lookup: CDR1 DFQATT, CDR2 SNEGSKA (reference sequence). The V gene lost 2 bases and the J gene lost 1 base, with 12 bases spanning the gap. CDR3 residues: CSARIRDSSYEQYF. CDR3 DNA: TGCAGTGCTAGAATCAGGGATAGTTCCTACGAGCAGTACTTC.

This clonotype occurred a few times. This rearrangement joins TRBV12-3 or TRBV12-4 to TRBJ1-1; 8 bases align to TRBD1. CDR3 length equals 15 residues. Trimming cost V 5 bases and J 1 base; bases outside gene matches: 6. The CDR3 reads CASSPQGQGNTEAFF. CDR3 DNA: TGTGCCAGCAGTCCACAAGGACAGGGGAACACTGAAGCTTTCTTT.

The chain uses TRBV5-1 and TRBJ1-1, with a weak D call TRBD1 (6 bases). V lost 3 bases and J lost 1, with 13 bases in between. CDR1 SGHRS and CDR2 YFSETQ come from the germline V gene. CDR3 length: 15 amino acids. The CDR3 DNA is TGCGCCAGCAGCTGGGGGGGGCCTGGGAACACTGAAGCTTTCTTT. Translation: CASSWGGPGNTEAFF.